This note documents a single T cell receptor (beta chain) sequence. Enrolled through a virtual design, the participants were between about 18 and 100 years of age and came from 24 US areas. Two consecutive negative NP/OP PCR tests, clearance, or resolved symptoms defined Cohort 3 recovery. This record comes from a study of blood T cell repertoires in COVID-19. Across the study: Acute-phase and convalescent COVID-19 samples originated in the United States, Italy and Spain. Nucleic acid was either cDNA or gDNA, and it came from T cells, B-cell-depleted T cells, or PBMCs.

Assay: immunoSEQ multiplex PCR; the TCRdb copy retains only in-frame clones and omits some. The table lists a few hundred thousand clones, about 88% of them singletons. This TCR was sampled from a woman in her twenties or thirties who had recovered from COVID-19. Sequenced material: PBMCs or T cells enriched from blood (not recorded which).

CDR3 region: CASSISGSSGNTIYF. The CDR3 region has the DNA TGTGCCAGTAGTATATCTGGCAGCTCTGGAAACACCATATATTTT. The chain recombines TRBV19 with TRBJ1-3; D is uncertain. CDR1 is LNHDA and CDR2 is SQIVND in the germline V gene (reference sequence). V was shortened by 2 bases and J by 0 bases, with 8 bases between the two germline ends. The CDR3 runs 15 residues.